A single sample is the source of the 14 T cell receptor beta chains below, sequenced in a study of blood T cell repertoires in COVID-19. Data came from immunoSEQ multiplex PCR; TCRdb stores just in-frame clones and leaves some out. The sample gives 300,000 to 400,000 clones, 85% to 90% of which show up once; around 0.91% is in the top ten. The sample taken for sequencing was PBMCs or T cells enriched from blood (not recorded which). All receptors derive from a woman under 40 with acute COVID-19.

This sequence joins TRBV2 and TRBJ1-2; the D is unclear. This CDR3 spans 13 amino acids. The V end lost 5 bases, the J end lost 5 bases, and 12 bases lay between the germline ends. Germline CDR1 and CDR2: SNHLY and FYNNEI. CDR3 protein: CASSPDGSYGYTF. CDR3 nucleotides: TGTGCCAGCAGTCCCGACGGGAGTTATGGCTACACCTTC.

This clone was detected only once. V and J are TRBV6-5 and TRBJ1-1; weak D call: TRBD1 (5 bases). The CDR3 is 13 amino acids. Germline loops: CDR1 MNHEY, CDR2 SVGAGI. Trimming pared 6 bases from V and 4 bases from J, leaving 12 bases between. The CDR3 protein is CASRMGGGTEAFF. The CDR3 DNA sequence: TGTGCCAGCAGAATGGGGGGGGGCACTGAAGCTTTCTTT.

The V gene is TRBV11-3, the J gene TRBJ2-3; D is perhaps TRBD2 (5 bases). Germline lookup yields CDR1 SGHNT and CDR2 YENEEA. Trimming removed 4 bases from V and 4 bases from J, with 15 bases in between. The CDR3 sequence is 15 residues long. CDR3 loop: CASSSGLIGADTQYF. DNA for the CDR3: TGTGCCAGCAGCTCCGGACTGATCGGGGCAGATACGCAGTATTTT.

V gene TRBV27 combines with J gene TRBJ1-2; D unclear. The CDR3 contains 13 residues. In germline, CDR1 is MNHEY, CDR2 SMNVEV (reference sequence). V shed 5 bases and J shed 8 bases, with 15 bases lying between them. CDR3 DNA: TGTGCCAGCAGTCCCACCCGAACGGGGGGCTACACCTTC. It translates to CASSPTRTGGYTF.

The CDR3 here is CASSSPHSGRVAGELFF. The CDR3 DNA reads TGTGCCAGCAGCTCCCCCCATAGCGGGAGGGTGGCTGGGGAGCTGTTTTTT. The chain combines TRBV7-2 with TRBJ2-2; the match to TRBD2 covers 11 bases. The CDR3 runs to 17 residues. With V trimmed by 4 bases and J by 8 bases, 12 bases remained unmatched. Per germline, CDR1 SGHTA and CDR2 FQGNSA.

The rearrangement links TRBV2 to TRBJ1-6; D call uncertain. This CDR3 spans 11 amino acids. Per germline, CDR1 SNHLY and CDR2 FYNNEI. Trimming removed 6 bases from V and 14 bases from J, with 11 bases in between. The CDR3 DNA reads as TGTGCCAGCAGGATAGACGCGGCCCTCCACTTT. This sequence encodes CASRIDAALHF. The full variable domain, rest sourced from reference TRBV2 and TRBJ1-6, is EPEVTQTPSHQVTQMGQEVILRCVPISNHLYFYWYRQILGQKVEFLVSFYNNEISEKSEIFDDQFSVERPDGSNFTLKIRSTKLEDSAMYFCASRIDAALHFGNGTRLTVT.

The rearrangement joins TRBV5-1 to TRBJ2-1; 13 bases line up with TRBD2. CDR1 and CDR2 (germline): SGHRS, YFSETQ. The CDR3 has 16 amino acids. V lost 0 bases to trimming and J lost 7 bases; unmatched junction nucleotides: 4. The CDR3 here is CASSLDTSGGANEQFF. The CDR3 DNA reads TGCGCCAGCAGCTTGGATACTAGCGGGGGGGCGAATGAGCAGTTCTTC.

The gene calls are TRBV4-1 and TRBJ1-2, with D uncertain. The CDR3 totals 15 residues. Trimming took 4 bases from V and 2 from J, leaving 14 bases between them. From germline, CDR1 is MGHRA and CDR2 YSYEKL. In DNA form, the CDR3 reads TGCGCCAGCAGCCCCCATGAGACAAACAACTATGGCTACACCTTC. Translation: CASSPHETNNYGYTF.

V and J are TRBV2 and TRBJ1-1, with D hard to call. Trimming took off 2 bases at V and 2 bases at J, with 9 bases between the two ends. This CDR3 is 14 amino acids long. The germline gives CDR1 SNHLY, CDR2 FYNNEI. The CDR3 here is CASSELGRNTEAFF. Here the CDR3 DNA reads TGTGCCAGCAGTGAATTGGGCAGAAACACTGAAGCTTTCTTT.

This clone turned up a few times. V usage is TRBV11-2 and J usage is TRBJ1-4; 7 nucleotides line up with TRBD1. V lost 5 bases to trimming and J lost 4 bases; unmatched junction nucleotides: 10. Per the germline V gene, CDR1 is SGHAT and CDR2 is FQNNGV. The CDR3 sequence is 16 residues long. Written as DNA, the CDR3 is TGTGCCAGCAGCAAGGCCGGGACAGCCTTTAATGAAAAACTGTTTTTT. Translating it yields CASSKAGTAFNEKLFF.

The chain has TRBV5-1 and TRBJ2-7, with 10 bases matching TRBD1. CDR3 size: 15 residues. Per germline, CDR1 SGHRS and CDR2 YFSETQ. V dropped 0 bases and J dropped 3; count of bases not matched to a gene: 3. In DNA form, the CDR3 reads TGCGCCAGCAGCTTGGTAGGGACAGGGGACTACGAGCAGTACTTC. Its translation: CASSLVGTGDYEQYF.

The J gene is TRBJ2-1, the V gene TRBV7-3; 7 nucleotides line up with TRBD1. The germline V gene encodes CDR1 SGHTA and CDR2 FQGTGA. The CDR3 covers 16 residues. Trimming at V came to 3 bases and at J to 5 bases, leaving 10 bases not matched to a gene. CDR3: CASSLSRDSGHNEQFF. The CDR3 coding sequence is TGTGCCAGCAGCTTGAGCCGGGACAGTGGGCACAATGAGCAGTTCTTC.

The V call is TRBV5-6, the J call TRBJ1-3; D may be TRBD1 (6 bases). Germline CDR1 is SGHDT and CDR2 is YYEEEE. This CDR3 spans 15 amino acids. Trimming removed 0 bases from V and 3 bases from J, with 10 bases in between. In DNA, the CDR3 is TGTGCCAGCAGCTTGGTTCCCAGGGGTGGAAACACCATATATTTT. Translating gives CASSLVPRGGNTIYF.

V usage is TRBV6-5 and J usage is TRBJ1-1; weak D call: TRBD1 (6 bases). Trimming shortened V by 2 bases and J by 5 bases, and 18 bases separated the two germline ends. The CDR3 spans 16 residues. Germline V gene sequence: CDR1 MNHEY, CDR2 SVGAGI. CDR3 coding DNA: TGTGCCAGCAGTTACAGGGGCCAGGGGCAGGGAACTGAAGCTTTCTTT. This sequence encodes CASSYRGQGQGTEAFF.